The 22 T cell receptor beta chains presented below share a single source sample, sequenced in a study of shared clonotypes between healthy human individuals. TCRdb's table, derived via immunoSEQ multiplex PCR, lists solely in-frame clones and lacks some. The sample lists 2 million to 2.5 million clones, around 95% occurring once. Sequencing input: naive CD4+ T cells sorted from blood. Subset: CD45RA+ positively selected. These receptors were obtained from a man aged 18 to 30 in good health.

This clone occurred once. This chain connects TRBV27 to TRBJ2-5, with D uncertain. This CDR3 spans 15 amino acids. The germline gives CDR1 MNHEY, CDR2 SMNVEV (reference sequence). Trimming cost V 4 bases and J 1 base, with 13 bases left between them. CDR3 sequence (DNA): TGTGCCAGCAGTTCTATATTAGCCCCCCAAGAGACCCAGTACTTC. Its translation is CASSSILAPQETQYF.

The chain carries TRBV15 and TRBJ2-5, with 9 nucleotides matching TRBD1. J lost 3 bases, V lost 5 bases, and 4 bases had no gene match. The CDR3 totals 14 residues. The V gene's germline CDR1 is LNHNV and CDR2 YYDKDF (reference sequence). CDR3 protein: CATSGGTGKETQYF. In DNA, the CDR3 is TGTGCCACCAGCGGGGGGACAGGGAAAGAGACCCAGTACTTC.

Here the CDR3 reads CASSWGRIKNTEAFF. DNA of the CDR3: TGCGCCAGCAGCTGGGGACGGATCAAGAACACTGAAGCTTTCTTT. This chain uses TRBV5-1 with TRBJ1-1; tentatively, D is TRBD1 (5 bases). V gave up 3 bases and J gave up 1 base, with 13 bases separating them. Germline V CDR1 and CDR2: SGHRS, YFSETQ. This CDR3 has 15 amino acids.

This clone came up a few times. In the same sample, other DNA sequences code for this CDR3. The V call is TRBV7-9, the J call TRBJ1-1; D is ambiguous. V was cut by 5 bases and J by 4 bases, with 5 bases left in between. Germline CDR1 is SEHNR and CDR2 is FQNEAQ (reference sequence). CDR3 length: 11 residues. The CDR3 is CASSLGTEAFF. The CDR3 DNA is TGTGCCAGCAGCCTTGGCACTGAAGCTTTCTTT.

V usage is TRBV7-9 and J usage is TRBJ1-1; TRBD1 might be the D (6 bases). CDR3 length: 16 amino acids. The V end was cut by 7 bases, the J end by 0 bases, with 18 bases between. In germline, CDR1 is SEHNR, CDR2 FQNEAQ (reference sequence). The CDR3 DNA reads as TGTGCCAGCACCCTGGGGTCTGGGGGCATGAACACTGAAGCTTTCTTT. Translating it yields CASTLGSGGMNTEAFF.

The chain has TRBV15 and TRBJ1-4; the D is unclear. Germline V gene lookup returns CDR1 LNHNV and CDR2 YYDKDF (reference sequence). Trimming cost V 3 bases and J 6 bases, with 5 bases left between them. The CDR3 runs to 12 residues. The CDR3 DNA is TGTGCCACCAGCAGGGGCCATGAAAAACTGTTTTTT. This translates into CATSRGHEKLFF.

In nucleotides, the CDR3 is TGCGCCAGCAGCTCGGACAGGGGGGCTGGGGCCAACGTCCTGACTTTC. Amino acids: CASSSDRGAGANVLTF. The rearrangement joins TRBV5-1 to TRBJ2-6, with TRBD1 matching over 10 bases. V trimming: 3 bases; J trimming: 2 bases; junction bases outside the gene matches: 2. The CDR3 contains 16 residues. Germline lookup yields CDR1 SGHRS and CDR2 YFSETQ.

CDR3 nucleotides: TGTGCCAGTAGTACCCGTAGCGGGAGGACAGATACGCAGTATTTT. This codes for CASSTRSGRTDTQYF. This chain uses TRBV19 with TRBJ2-3; 10 bases line up with TRBD2. This CDR3 spans 15 amino acids. Per germline, CDR1 LNHDA and CDR2 SQIVND (reference sequence). The V gene end was trimmed by 4 bases and the J gene end by 3 bases; junction bases not matched to a gene: 4.

The chain employs TRBV10-1 and TRBJ2-2, with D unclear. The germline V gene has CDR1 WNHNN and CDR2 SYGVQD (reference sequence). Trimming removed 9 bases from V and 0 bases from J, with 11 bases in between. This CDR3 is 14 amino acids long. DNA for the CDR3: TGCGCCAGTTCCCCTCGGGCGAACACCGGGGAGCTGTTTTTT. Amino acid sequence: CASSPRANTGELFF.

There are a few counts of this clone. The chain links TRBV18 to TRBJ2-7; D unresolved. The V end was cut by 3 bases, the J end by 6 bases, with 15 bases between. CDR3 length equals 14 residues. Germline V gene lookup returns CDR1 KGHSH and CDR2 LQKENI. The CDR3 loop reads CASSPSDPRSEQYF. The CDR3 bases are TGTGCCAGCTCACCTTCGGACCCTAGGAGCGAGCAGTACTTC.

About this clone itself: The junction does not match germline at one end; this may be a read error. V gene TRBV7-8 combines with J gene TRBJ2-7; the D gene is possibly TRBD1 (6 bases). The CDR3 contains 11 residues. Germline V gene sequence: CDR1 SGHVS, CDR2 FQNEAQ. The CDR3 is CASSLGGDMSF. The DNA of the CDR3 is TGTGCCAGCAGCTTAGGAGGGGACATGAGCTTC.

This chain connects TRBV7-9 to TRBJ2-7; TRBD2 matches 10 bases. Unmatched junction bases numbered 13, after V lost 3 bases and J lost 5 bases. This CDR3 spans 17 amino acids. In germline, CDR1 is SEHNR, CDR2 FQNEAQ (reference sequence). In DNA form, the CDR3 reads TGTGCCAGCAGCTTCTTCGGGGCTAGCGGGAGTCGAGACGAGCAGTACTTC. Its protein product is CASSFFGASGSRDEQYF. Looking up the rest from reference TRBV7-9 and TRBJ2-7 gives the full variable domain: DTGVSQNPRHKITKRGQNVTFRCDPISEHNRLYWYRQTLGQGPEFLTYFQNEAQLEKSRLLSDRFSAERPKGSFSTLEIQRTEQGDSAMYLCASSFFGASGSRDEQYFGPGTRLTVT.

The chain is built from TRBV18 and TRBJ1-5, with TRBD1 as a possible D gene (5 bases). Germline V gene lookup returns CDR1 KGHSH and CDR2 LQKENI. This CDR3 spans 16 amino acids. Trimming left V 3 bases short and J 0 bases short, with 12 bases between. CDR3 nucleotide sequence: TGTGCCAGCTCACCTTTTGGAGGGGATAGCAATCAGCCCCAGCATTTT. Its protein product is CASSPFGGDSNQPQHF.

For the CDR3, the DNA is TGTGCCAGCAGTGAATTGGGACCCAAAGGTGGGGATACGCAGTATTTT. This sequence encodes CASSELGPKGGDTQYF. The rearrangement uses TRBV25-1 and TRBJ2-3; perhaps D is TRBD1 or TRBD2 (5 bases each). This CDR3 region has 16 residues. V dropped 1 base and J dropped 6 bases, with 17 bases sitting between them. The germline CDR1 and CDR2 sequences are MGHDK and SYGVNS.

The chain carries TRBV4-1 and TRBJ2-3; TRBD2 agrees at 7 bases. There are 15 residues in the CDR3. Germline V gene sequence: CDR1 MGHRA, CDR2 YSYEKL. V trimming: 4 bases; J trimming: 3 bases; junction bases outside the gene matches: 7. CDR3 sequence (DNA): TGCGCCAGCAGCCCCCGGGGTAGCGGGACAGATACGCAGTATTTT. Encoded protein: CASSPRGSGTDTQYF.

The chain combines TRBV6-6 with TRBJ1-4; no clear D gene. CDR3 length: 15 residues. Germline lookup yields CDR1 MNHNY and CDR2 SVGAGI (reference sequence). Trimming stripped 1 base from V and 4 bases from J, with 10 bases between. This CDR3 is CASSYFRRGNEKLFF. CDR3 sequence (DNA): TGTGCCAGCAGTTACTTTCGTCGAGGTAATGAAAAACTGTTTTTT.

The V call is TRBV2, the J call TRBJ2-2; 8 bases agree with TRBD1. This CDR3 region has 14 residues. The V segment lost 6 bases and the J segment 4 bases; nucleotides outside the gene matches: 4. In germline, CDR1 is SNHLY, CDR2 FYNNEI. As DNA, the CDR3 is TGTGCCAGCAGCGACAGGGGAAGCACCGGGGAGCTGTTTTTT. Residues: CASSDRGSTGELFF.

In the case of this clone: Other nucleotide sequences in the sample specify the same CDR3. The chain couples TRBV10-3 to TRBJ1-2, with TRBD1 matching 10 bases. The CDR3 runs to 15 residues. Germline trimming cut 0 bases from V and 8 bases from J; bases unmatched to any gene: 6. Germline values: CDR1 ENHRY, CDR2 SYGVKD. The chain's CDR3 is CAISESRDRGLGYTF. Here the CDR3 DNA reads TGTGCCATCAGTGAGTCCCGGGACAGGGGACTCGGCTACACCTTC.

V usage is TRBV6-1 and J usage is TRBJ2-5; D gene uncertain. The CDR3 spans 14 residues. Germline lookup yields CDR1 MNHNS and CDR2 SASEGT. Trimming took 4 bases from V and 1 from J, leaving 10 bases between them. In DNA form, the CDR3 reads TGTGCCAGCAGTGCATGGGGTGTCCAAGAGACCCAGTACTTC. Protein: CASSAWGVQETQYF.

The gene calls are TRBV11-3 and TRBJ1-1; 9 bases fit TRBD1. With 5 bases clipped from V and 8 bases from J, the junction kept 9 bases outside the gene matches. Per germline, CDR1 SGHNT and CDR2 YENEEA. The CDR3 runs 14 residues. The DNA of the CDR3 is TGTGCCAGCAGCCAGGGACAGGGTTCGGTGGAAGCTTTCTTT. This gives the protein CASSQGQGSVEAFF. Together with reference TRBV11-3 and TRBJ1-1, the CDR3 gives the full variable domain: EAGVVQSPRYKIIEKKQPVAFWCNPISGHNTLYWYLQNLGQGPELLIRYENEEAVDDSQLPKDRFSAERLKGVDSTLKIQPAELGDSAVYLCASSQGQGSVEAFFGQGTRLTVV.

This clone was counted once. In nucleotides, the CDR3 is TGTGCCAGCCAAAGGGACCTGAACACTGAAGCTTTCTTT. It is translated as CASQRDLNTEAFF. This chain connects TRBV9 to TRBJ1-1; a possible D gene is TRBD1 (5 bases). Between the trimmed V and J ends, which lost 7 bases and 0 bases, there was a span of 10 bases. This CDR3 is built from 13 residues. The germline V gene has CDR1 SGDLS and CDR2 YYNGEE.

J is TRBJ2-1 and V is TRBV29-1, with 8 bases fitting TRBD2. With V trimmed by 6 bases and J by 6 bases, 10 bases remained unmatched. Per the germline V gene, CDR1 is SQVTM and CDR2 is ANQGSEA. The length of the CDR3 is 14 residues. CDR3 coding DNA: TGCAGCGTGAAAACCGGGACTAGTAGCAATGAGCAGTTCTTC. It translates to CSVKTGTSSNEQFF.